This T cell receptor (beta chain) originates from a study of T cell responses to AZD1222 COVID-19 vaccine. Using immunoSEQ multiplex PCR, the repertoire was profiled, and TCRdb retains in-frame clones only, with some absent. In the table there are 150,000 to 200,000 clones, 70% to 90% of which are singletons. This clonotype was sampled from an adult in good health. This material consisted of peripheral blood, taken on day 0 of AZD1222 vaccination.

The CDR3 sequence is CASSLTSGRAFNEQFF. CDR3 nucleotide sequence: TGTGCCAGCAGTTTGACTAGCGGGAGGGCCTTTAATGAGCAGTTCTTC. The chain joins TRBV6-5 to TRBJ2-1; 14 bases align to TRBD2. The trim removed 4 bases at V and 7 bases at J, leaving 6 bases unmatched. The CDR3 is 16 residues long. Per the germline V gene, CDR1 is MNHEY and CDR2 is SVGAGI.